Sequencing of this T cell receptor beta chain was carried out in a study of blood T cell repertoires in COVID-19. The overall study: COVID-19 samples, acute and convalescent, were from the United States, Italy and Spain.

The CDR3 sequence is 15 residues long. Unmatched junction bases numbered 2, after V lost 6 bases and J lost 3 bases. Germline V CDR1 and CDR2: SGHTA, FQGNSA. In the authors' methods: For nucleated cells, counts were estimated from reference gene primer amplification. The data were produced by immunoSEQ multiplex PCR, yet TCRdb's version contains in-frame clones alone and is incomplete. V and J calls plus clone size are reproduced from that table; the DNA served to infer D and trimming. This sample carries some 220,000 clones, approximately 80% of them seen once, and the ten largest clones take roughly 13%. A single count supports this clone.

This chain connects TRBV7-2 to TRBJ2-2, with 12 nucleotides matching TRBD2. This TCR was recovered from a human donor in a cohort sampled during active COVID-19. The specimen sequenced was peripheral blood. CDR3 sequence: CASRRLAGDTGELFF. The CDR3 region has the DNA TGTGCCAGCAGACGACTAGCGGGGGACACCGGGGAGCTGTTTTTT.